This T cell receptor beta chain was identified during a study of cytomegalovirus exposure and HLA in healthy donors. Study-level points and caveats: Among TCR sequences, most were rare, though some public TCRs appeared in many donors.

A word on this clone: The antigen remains undetermined.

Here immunoSEQ multiplex PCR was the method, and the copy in TCRdb shows in-frame clones only, minus some. The profile covers 330,000 or so clones, with 80% to 90% appearing a single time and about 0.8% taken by the ten largest. Source material: PBMCs. This TCR was sampled from a woman in her late teens or twenties in good health and CMV-seronegative.

CDR3 region: CASQYLSGSGGNQPQHF. In DNA, the CDR3 is TGTGCCAGTCAATACCTTTCGGGGTCGGGCGGCAATCAGCCCCAGCATTTT. This sequence joins TRBV19 and TRBJ1-5; no definite D call. Trimming shortened V by 8 bases and J by 2 bases, and 22 bases separated the two germline ends. Per germline, CDR1 LNHDA and CDR2 SQIVND (reference sequence). The CDR3 spans 17 residues.